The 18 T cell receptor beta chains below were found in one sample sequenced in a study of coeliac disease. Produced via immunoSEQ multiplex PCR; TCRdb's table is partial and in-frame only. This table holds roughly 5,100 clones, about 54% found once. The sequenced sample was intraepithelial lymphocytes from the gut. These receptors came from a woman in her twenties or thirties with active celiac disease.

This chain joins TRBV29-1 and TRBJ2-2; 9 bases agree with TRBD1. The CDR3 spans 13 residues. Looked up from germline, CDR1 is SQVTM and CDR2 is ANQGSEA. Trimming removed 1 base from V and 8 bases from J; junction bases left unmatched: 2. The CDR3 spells CSVEGDRDGELFF. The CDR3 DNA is TGCAGCGTTGAAGGGGACAGGGATGGGGAGCTGTTTTTT.

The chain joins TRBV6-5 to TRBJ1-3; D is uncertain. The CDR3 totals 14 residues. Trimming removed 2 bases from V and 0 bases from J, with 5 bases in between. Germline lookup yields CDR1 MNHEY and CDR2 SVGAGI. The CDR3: CASSYAGSGNTIYF. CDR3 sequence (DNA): TGTGCCAGCAGTTACGCAGGCTCTGGAAACACCATATATTTT.

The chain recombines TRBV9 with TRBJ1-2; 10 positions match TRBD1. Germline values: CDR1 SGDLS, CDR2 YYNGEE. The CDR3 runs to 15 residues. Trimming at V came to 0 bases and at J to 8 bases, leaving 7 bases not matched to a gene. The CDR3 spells CASSVGRQGAGGYTF. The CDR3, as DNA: TGTGCCAGCAGCGTAGGTAGACAGGGGGCAGGCGGCTACACCTTC.

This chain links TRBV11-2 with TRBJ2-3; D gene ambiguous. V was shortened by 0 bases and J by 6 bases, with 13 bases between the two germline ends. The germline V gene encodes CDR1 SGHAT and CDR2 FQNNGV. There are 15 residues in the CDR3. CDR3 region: CASSLEGEWSDTQYF. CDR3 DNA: TGTGCCAGCAGCTTAGAAGGAGAGTGGTCGGATACGCAGTATTTT.

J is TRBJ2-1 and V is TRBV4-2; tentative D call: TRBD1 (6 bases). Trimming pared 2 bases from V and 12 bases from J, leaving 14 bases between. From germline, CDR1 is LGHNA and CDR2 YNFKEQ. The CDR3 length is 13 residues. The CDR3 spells CASSQPTGIGQFF. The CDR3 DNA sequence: TGTGCCAGCAGCCAACCTACAGGGATCGGGCAGTTCTTC.

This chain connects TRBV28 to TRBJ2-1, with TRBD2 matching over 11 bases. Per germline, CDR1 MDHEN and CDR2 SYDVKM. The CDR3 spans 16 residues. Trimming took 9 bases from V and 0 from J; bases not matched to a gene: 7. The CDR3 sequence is CASSKLAGASYNEQFF. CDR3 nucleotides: TGTGCCAGTTCCAAACTAGCGGGGGCCTCCTACAATGAGCAGTTCTTC. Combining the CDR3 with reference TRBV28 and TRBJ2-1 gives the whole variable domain DVKVTQSSRYLVKRTGEKVFLECVQDMDHENMFWYRQDPGLGLRLIYFSYDVKMKEKGDIPEGYSVSREKKERFSLILESASTNQTSMYLCASSKLAGASYNEQFFGPGTRLTVL.

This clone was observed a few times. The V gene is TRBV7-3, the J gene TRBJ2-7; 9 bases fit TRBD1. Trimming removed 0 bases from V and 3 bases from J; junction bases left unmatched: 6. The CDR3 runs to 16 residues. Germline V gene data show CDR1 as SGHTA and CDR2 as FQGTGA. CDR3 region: CASSLTPGTGLYEQYF. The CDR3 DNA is TGTGCCAGCAGCTTAACGCCCGGGACAGGGCTCTACGAGCAGTACTTC.

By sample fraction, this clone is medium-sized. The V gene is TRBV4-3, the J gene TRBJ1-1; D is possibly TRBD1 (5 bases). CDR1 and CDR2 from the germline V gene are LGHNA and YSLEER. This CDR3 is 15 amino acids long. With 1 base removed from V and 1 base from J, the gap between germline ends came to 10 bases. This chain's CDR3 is CASSQAVDKNTEAFF. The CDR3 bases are TGCGCCAGCAGCCAAGCGGTGGACAAGAACACTGAAGCTTTCTTT.

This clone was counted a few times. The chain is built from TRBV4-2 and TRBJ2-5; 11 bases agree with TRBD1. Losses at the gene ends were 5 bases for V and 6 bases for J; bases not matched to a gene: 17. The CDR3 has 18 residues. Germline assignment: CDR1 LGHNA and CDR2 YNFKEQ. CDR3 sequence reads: CASSLERDRGTFEKTQYF. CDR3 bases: TGTGCCAGCAGCTTGGAACGGGACAGGGGGACCTTTGAAAAGACCCAGTACTTC.

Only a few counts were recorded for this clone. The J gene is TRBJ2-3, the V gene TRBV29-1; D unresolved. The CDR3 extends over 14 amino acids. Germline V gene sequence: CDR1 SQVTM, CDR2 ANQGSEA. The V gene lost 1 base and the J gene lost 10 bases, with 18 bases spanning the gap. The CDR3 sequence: CSVEVRSAGEAQYF. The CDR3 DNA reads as TGCAGCGTTGAAGTCCGATCTGCTGGAGAGGCGCAGTATTTT.

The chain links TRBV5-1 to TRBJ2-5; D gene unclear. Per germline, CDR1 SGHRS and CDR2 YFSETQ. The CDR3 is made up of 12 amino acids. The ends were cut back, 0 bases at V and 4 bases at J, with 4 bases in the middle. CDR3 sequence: CASSLVAETQYF. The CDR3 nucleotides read TGCGCCAGCAGCTTGGTGGCAGAGACCCAGTACTTC.

The CDR3 DNA is TGTGCCAGTACCCTAGACTCATCTGGGGCCAACGTCCTGACTTTC. Translated, it gives CASTLDSSGANVLTF. The chain links TRBV19 to TRBJ2-6; no firm D call. From germline, CDR1 is LNHDA and CDR2 SQIVND (reference sequence). The V and J ends lost 7 bases and 1 base respectively, with 11 bases between them. The CDR3 is made up of 15 amino acids.

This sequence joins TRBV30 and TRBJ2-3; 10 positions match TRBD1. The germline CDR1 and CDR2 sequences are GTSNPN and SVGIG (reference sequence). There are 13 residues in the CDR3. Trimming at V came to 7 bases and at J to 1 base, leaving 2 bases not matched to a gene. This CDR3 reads CAYGTGGTDTQYF. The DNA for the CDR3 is TGTGCCTACGGGACAGGGGGCACAGATACGCAGTATTTT.

The CDR3 region is CASSPGWRYNEQFF. For the CDR3, the DNA is TGTGCCAGTAGTCCGGGGTGGAGATACAATGAGCAGTTCTTC. The chain links TRBV19 to TRBJ2-1, with D maybe TRBD2 (5 bases). Germline V CDR1 and CDR2: LNHDA, SQIVND (reference sequence). This CDR3 contains 14 residues. The ends were cut back, 5 bases at V and 4 bases at J, with 12 bases in the middle.

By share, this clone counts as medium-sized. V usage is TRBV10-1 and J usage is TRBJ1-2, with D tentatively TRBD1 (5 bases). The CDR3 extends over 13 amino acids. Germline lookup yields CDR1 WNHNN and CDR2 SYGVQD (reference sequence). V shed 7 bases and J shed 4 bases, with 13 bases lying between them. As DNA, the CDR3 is TGCGCCAGCATCTCGACAGCGAGCTATGGCTACACCTTC. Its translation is CASISTASYGYTF.

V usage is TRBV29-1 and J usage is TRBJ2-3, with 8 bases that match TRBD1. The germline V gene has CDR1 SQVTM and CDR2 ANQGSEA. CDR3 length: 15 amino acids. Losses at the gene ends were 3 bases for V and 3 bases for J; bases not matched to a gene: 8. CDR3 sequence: CSVELDRDRTDTQYF. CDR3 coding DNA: TGCAGCGTTGAGTTGGACAGGGATAGGACAGATACGCAGTATTTT.

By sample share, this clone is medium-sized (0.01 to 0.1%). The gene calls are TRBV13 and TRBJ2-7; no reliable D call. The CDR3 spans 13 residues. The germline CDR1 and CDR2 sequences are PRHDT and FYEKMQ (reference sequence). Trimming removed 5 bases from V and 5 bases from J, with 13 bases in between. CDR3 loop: CASSPNSFDEQYF. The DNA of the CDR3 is TGTGCCAGCAGCCCAAACAGCTTCGACGAGCAGTACTTC.

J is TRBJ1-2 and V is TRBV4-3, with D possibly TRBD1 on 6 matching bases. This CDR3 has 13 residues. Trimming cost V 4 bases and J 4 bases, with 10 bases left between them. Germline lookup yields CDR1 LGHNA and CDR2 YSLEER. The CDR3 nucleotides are TGCGCCAGCAGCCCCGGCAGGGGCTATGGCTACACCTTC. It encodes CASSPGRGYGYTF.